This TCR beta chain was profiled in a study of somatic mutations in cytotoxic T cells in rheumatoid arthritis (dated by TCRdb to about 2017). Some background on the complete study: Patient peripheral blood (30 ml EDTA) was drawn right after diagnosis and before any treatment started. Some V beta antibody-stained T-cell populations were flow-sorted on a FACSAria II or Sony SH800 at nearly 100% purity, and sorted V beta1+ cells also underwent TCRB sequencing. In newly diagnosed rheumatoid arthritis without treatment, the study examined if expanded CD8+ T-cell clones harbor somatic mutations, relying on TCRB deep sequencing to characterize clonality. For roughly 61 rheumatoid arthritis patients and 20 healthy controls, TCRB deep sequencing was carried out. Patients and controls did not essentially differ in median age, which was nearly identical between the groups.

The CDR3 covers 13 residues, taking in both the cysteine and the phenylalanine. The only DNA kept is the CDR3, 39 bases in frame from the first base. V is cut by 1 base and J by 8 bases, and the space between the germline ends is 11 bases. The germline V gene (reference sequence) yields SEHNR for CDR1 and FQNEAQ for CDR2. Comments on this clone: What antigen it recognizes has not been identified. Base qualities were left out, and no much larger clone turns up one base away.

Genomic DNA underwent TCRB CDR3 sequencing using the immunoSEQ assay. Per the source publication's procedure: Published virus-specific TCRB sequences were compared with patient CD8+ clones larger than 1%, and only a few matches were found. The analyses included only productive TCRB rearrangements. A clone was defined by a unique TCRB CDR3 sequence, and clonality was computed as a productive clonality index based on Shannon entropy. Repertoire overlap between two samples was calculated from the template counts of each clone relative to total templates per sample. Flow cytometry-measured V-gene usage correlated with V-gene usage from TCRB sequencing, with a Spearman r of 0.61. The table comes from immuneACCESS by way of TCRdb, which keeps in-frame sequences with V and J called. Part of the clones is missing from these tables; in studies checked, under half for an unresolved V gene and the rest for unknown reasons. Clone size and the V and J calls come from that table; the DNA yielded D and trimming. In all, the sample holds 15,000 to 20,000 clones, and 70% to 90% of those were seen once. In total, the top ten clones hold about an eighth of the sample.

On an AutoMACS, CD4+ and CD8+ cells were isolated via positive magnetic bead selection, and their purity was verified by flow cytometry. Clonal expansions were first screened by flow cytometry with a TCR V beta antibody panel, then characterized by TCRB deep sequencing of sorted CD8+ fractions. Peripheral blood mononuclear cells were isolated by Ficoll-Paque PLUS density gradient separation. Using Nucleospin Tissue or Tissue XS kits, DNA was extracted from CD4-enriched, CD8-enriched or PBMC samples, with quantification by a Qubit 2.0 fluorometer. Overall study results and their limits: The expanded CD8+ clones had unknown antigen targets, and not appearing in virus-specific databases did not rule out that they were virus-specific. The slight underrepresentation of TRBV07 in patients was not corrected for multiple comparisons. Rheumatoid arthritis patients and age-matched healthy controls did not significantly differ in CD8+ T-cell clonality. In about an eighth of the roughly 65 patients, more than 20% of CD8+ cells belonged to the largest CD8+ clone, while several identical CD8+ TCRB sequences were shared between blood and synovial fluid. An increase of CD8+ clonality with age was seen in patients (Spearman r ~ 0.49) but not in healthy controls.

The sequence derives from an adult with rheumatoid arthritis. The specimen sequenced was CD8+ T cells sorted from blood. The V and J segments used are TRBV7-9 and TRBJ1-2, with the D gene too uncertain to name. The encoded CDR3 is CASSLGPHYGYTF. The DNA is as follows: TGTGCCAGCAGCTTAGGTCCTCATTACGGCTACACCTTC.